This TCR beta chain was observed in a study of blood T cell repertoires in COVID-19. Study details: Sources were T cells, B-cell-depleted T cells, or PBMCs; the material itself was cDNA or gDNA.

V was trimmed by 3 bases and J by 4 bases, leaving 15 bases between them. The CDR3 is 15 residues long. CDR1 and CDR2 (germline): LNHDA, SQIVND (reference sequence). Original methodology: Scientists estimated how many nucleated cells there were by amplifying reference gene primers. Repertoires were generated with immunoSEQ multiplex PCR, while TCRdb's copy carries only in-frame clones and drops some. D and trimming were read from the DNA, whereas the V and J calls and clone size are those reported in that table. This table has fewer than 250,000 clones, around nine tenths appearing once. The sequenced sample consisted of peripheral blood. The chain joins TRBV19 to TRBJ1-1; D remains unclear. This receptor was taken from a woman in her sixties or seventies who had recovered from COVID-19. CDR3 protein: CASSIMIGGGTEAFF. In DNA form, the CDR3 reads TGTGCCAGTAGTATCATGATTGGAGGAGGCACTGAAGCTTTCTTT.